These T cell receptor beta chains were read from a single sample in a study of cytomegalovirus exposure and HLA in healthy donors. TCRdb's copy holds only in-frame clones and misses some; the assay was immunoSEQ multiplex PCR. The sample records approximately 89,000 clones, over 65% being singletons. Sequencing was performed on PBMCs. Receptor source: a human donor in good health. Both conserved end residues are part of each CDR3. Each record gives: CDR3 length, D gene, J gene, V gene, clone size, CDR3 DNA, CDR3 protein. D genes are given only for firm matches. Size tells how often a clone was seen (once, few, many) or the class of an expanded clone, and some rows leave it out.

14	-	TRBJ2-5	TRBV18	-	TGTGCCAGCTCACCAGTGATGGCGGGAGAGACCCAGTACTTC	CASSPVMAGETQYF
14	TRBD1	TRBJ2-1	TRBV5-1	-	TGCGCCAGCAGCTTGGGACAGGGAATGGATGAGCAGTTCTTC	CASSLGQGMDEQFF
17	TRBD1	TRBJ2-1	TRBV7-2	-	TGTGCCAGCAGCTTAGCTTCAGGGGGTGGGACAGGGAAAGAGCAGTTCTTC	CASSLASGGGTGKEQFF
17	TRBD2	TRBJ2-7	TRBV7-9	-	TGTGCCAGCAGCCACATGCTAGCGGGAGGTATCTCCTACGAGCAGTACTTC	CASSHMLAGGISYEQYF
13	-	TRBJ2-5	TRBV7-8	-	TGTGCCAGCAGCCGCGGGGACCAAGAGACCCAGTACTTC	CASSRGDQETQYF
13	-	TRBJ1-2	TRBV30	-	TGTGCCTGGAGGAGTGTGGTGAACTATGGCTACACCTTC	CAWRSVVNYGYTF
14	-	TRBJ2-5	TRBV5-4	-	TGTGCCAGCAGCTTACCGGGAGCCGAGGAGACCCAGTACTTC	CASSLPGAEETQYF
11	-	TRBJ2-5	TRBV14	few	TGTGCCAGCAGCCAAGGAGCGACCCAGTACTTC	CASSQGATQYF
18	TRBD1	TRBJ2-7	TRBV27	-	TGTGCCAGCAGTCCCGGGACAGGGGGGCCGAGAAGCTCCTACGAGCAGTACTTC	CASSPGTGGPRSSYEQYF
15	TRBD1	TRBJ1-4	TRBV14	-	TGTGCCAGCAGCCAGATAGGACAGGGGGTCGAAAAACTGTTTTTT	CASSQIGQGVEKLFF
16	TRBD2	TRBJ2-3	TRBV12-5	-	TGTGCTAGTGGTCCTGGACTAGCGGGACGCACAGATACGCAGTATTTT	CASGPGLAGRTDTQYF
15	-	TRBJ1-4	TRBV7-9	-	TGTGCCAGCAGCTCCCTGACAGACATGGGGGAAAAACTGTTTTTT	CASSSLTDMGEKLFF
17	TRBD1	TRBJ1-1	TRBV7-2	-	TGTGCCAGCAGCTCCGGGACAGGGGCGCCCCTGAGGACTGAAGCTTTCTTT	CASSSGTGAPLRTEAFF
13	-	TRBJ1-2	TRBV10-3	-	TGTGCCATCAGTGAGTCCGGGTCCTATGGCTACACCTTC	CAISESGSYGYTF
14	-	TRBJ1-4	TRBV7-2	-	TGTGCCAGCAGCGCTGGACAGCTAAATGAAAAACTGTTTTTT	CASSAGQLNEKLFF
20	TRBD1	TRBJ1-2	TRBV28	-	TGTGCCAGCAGTTTGCGTGTGGGTGGATTGGGGAACAGGGGTACCTATGGCTACACCTTC	CASSLRVGGLGNRGTYGYTF
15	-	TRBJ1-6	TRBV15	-	TGTGCCACCAGCAGAGATCCAGGCTGGAATTCACCCCTCCACTTT	CATSRDPGWNSPLHF
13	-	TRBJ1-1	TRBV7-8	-	TGTGCCAGCAGCTTAGCCCAGGGTATTGAAGCTTTCTTT	CASSLAQGIEAFF
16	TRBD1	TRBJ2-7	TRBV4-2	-	TGTGCCAGCAGCCAAGGGCAGGGGGTTGAAGGCTACGAGCAGTACTTC	CASSQGQGVEGYEQYF
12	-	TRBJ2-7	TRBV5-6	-	TGTGCCAGCAGCCAGAGGAATTACGAGCAGTACTTC	CASSQRNYEQYF